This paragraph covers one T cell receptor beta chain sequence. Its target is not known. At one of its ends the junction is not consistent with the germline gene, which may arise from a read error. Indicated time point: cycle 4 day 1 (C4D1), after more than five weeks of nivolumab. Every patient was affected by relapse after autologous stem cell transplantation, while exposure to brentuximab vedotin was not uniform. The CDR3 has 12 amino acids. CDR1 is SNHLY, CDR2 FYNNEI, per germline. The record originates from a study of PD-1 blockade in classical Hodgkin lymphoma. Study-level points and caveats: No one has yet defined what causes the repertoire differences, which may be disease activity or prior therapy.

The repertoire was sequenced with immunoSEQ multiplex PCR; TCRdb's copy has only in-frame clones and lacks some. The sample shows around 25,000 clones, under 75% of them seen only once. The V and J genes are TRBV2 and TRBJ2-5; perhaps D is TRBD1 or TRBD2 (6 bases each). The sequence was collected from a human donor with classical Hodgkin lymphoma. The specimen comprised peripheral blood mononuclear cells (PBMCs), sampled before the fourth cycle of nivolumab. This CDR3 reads CASREGGGTQYF. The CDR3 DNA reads TGTGCCAGCAGAGAAGGGGGAGGGACCCAGTACTTC. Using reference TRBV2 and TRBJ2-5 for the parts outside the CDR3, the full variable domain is EPEVTQTPSHQVTQMGQEVILRCVPISNHLYFYWYRQILGQKVEFLVSFYNNEISEKSEIFDDQFSVERPDGSNFTLKIRSTKLEDSAMYFCASREGGGTQYFGPGTRLLVL.